The 19 T cell receptor beta chains reported below all come from one sample, sequenced in a study of identical twins (dated by TCRdb to the mid-2010s). The library was made by 5' RACE. Instrument used: Illumina HiSeq 2000. TCRdb reprocessing: public reads trimmed at Q25 with fastp, clones called with MiXCR, in-frame beta chains kept. Rows are unified per CDR3 protein, each entry keeping the most common DNA and genes. For this sample there are hundreds of thousands of distinct CDR3 sequences; less than 9.5% appear just once. The ten largest make up about 7.1% of the sample. The same data also contributed to another study, on yellow fever vaccine responses in identical twins.

Sequenced input: CD8+ T cells sorted from blood. Receptors originate from a woman between 18 and 30 years old in good health.

This clonotype was detected a few times. The chain carries TRBV24-1 and TRBJ2-1; possible D gene TRBD1, 6 bases. Between the trimmed V and J ends, which lost 6 bases and 4 bases, there was a span of 18 bases. The CDR3 consists of 16 residues. Germline loops: CDR1 KGHDR, CDR2 SFDVKD. The CDR3 coding sequence is TGTGCCACCAGTACCGAGGAAAACAGGGCTTACAATGAGCAGTTCTTC. Translating it yields CATSTEENRAYNEQFF.

This clonotype was detected many times. The V and J genes are TRBV5-1 and TRBJ2-5; D is undetermined. The V and J ends lost 1 base and 4 bases respectively, with 14 bases between them. This CDR3 has 15 residues. Germline lookup yields CDR1 SGHRS and CDR2 YFSETQ. The CDR3 DNA reads as TGCGCCAGCAGCTTGACAAATAGTGTGTCAGAGACCCAGTACTTC. As protein: CASSLTNSVSETQYF.

This clonotype has just a few counts. V is TRBV6-2 or TRBV6-3 and J is TRBJ2-2; D gene ambiguous. Germline V gives CDR1 MNHEY, CDR2 SVGEGT. Trimming took 8 bases from V and 3 from J, leaving 7 bases between them. The CDR3 extends over 12 amino acids. This CDR3 reads CASGLYTGELFF. In DNA form, the CDR3 reads TGTGCCAGCGGTCTGTACACCGGGGAGCTGTTTTTT.

This chain joins TRBV4-2 and TRBJ2-1, with 8 bases identical to TRBD2. The CDR3 consists of 16 residues. V shed 0 bases and J 2 bases; nucleotides not matched to a gene: 3. Germline CDR1 LGHNA, CDR2 YNFKEQ. The CDR3 DNA reads as TGTGCCAGCAGCCAAGATAGCGGGAACCCCTACAATGAGCAGTTCTTC. Its translation is CASSQDSGNPYNEQFF.

This clonotype was detected only a few times. The chain uses TRBV29-1 and TRBJ2-2; D possibly matches TRBD1 or TRBD2 (5 bases each). The CDR3 consists of 12 residues. V shed 8 bases and J shed 5 bases, with 12 bases lying between them. Germline loops: CDR1 SQVTM, CDR2 ANQGSEA. CDR3 amino acids: CSIRDETGELFF. CDR3 bases: TGCAGCATCCGGGACGAAACCGGGGAGCTGTTTTTT.

The chain joins TRBV20-1 to TRBJ2-5; weak D call: TRBD1 (5 bases). V shed 0 bases and J shed 3 bases, with 11 bases lying between them. The CDR3 contains 14 residues. Looked up from germline, CDR1 is DFQATT and CDR2 is SNEGSKA (reference sequence). CDR3 region: CSARDFRGKETQYF. The CDR3 DNA sequence: TGCAGTGCTAGAGATTTTAGGGGCAAAGAGACCCAGTACTTC.

This clonotype came up many times. The chain recombines TRBV11-2 with TRBJ2-2; TRBD1 is a possible D gene (6 bases). The germline gives CDR1 SGHAT, CDR2 FQNNGV. The V end lost 5 bases, the J end lost 7 bases, and 17 bases lay between the germline ends. The CDR3 contains 15 residues. The CDR3 DNA sequence: TGTGCCAGCAGCCCAGGCGGTCAGGGGTACGGGGAGCTGTTTTTT. This translates into CASSPGGQGYGELFF.

This clonotype has ten or more counts. The gene calls are TRBV29-1 and TRBJ1-2; D unresolved. Germline-derived CDR1 and CDR2 are SQVTM and ANQGSEA. The CDR3 extends over 11 amino acids. Trimming stripped 4 bases from V and 4 bases from J, with 7 bases between. For the CDR3, the DNA is TGCAGCGTTGCAGGTTTCTATGGCTACACCTTC. The encoded protein is CSVAGFYGYTF. The variable domain in full, completed from reference TRBV29-1 and TRBJ1-2, reads SAVISQKPSRDICQRGTSLTIQCQVDSQVTMMFWYRQQPGQSLTLIATANQGSEATYESGFVIDKFPISRPNLTFSTLTVSNMSPEDSSIYLCSVAGFYGYTFGSGTRLTVV.

CDR3 sequence: CASSLLDSHQETQYF. As DNA, the CDR3 is TGTGCCAGCAGCTTACTGGACAGCCACCAAGAGACCCAGTACTTC. The chain couples TRBV7-9 to TRBJ2-5; D might be TRBD1 (6 bases). The CDR3 length is 15 residues. V shed 2 bases and J shed 0 bases, with 10 bases lying between them. CDR1 is SEHNR, CDR2 FQNEAQ, per germline (reference sequence).

This clonotype was seen many times. The J gene is TRBJ2-7, the V gene TRBV4-3; 7 bases agree with TRBD1. Germline-derived CDR1 and CDR2 are LGHNA and YSLEER. This CDR3 region has 13 residues. V lost 0 bases, J lost 5 bases, and 1 base stayed unmatched. Written as DNA, the CDR3 is TGCGCCAGCAGCCAAGAAGGGGGCCACGAGCAGTACTTC. Amino acid sequence: CASSQEGGHEQYF.

In its sample, this clonotype was seen a few times. J is TRBJ2-3 and V is TRBV12-5, with a weak D call TRBD2 (5 bases). The CDR3 has 15 amino acids. The V end was cut by 3 bases, the J end by 5 bases, with 15 bases between. CDR1 LGHNT and CDR2 FRNRAP come from the germline V gene. The DNA for the CDR3 is TGTGCTAGTGGTTTCGCGACTAATTTGGTAGATACGCAGTATTTT. Protein: CASGFATNLVDTQYF.

This clonotype has only a few counts. The chain has TRBV11-2 and TRBJ2-5, with no clear D. Trimming removed 1 base from V and 0 bases from J, with 12 bases in between. This CDR3 has 16 amino acids. Per the germline V gene, CDR1 is SGHAT and CDR2 is FQNNGV. The CDR3 region has the DNA TGTGCCAGCAGCTTAGTAATGGCGGCTAACCAAGAGACCCAGTACTTC. It encodes CASSLVMAANQETQYF.

The chain couples TRBV3-1 to TRBJ2-7; D unresolved. This CDR3 comprises 14 residues. Germline CDR1 LGHDT, CDR2 YNNKEL (reference sequence). Trimming cost V 3 bases and J 0 bases, with 9 bases left between them. In nucleotides, the CDR3 is TGTGCCAGCAGCCACAAGGGCCTCTCCTACGAGCAGTACTTC. Translating it yields CASSHKGLSYEQYF.

This clonotype came up many times. The gene calls are TRBV12-3 or TRBV12-4 and TRBJ1-2; D gene uncertain. The V gene lost 8 bases and the J gene lost 2 bases, with 15 bases spanning the gap. The CDR3 runs 14 residues. CDR3 nucleotides: TGTGCCAGCGGTAGTGGGTTGGAGAACTATGGCTACACCTTC. Residues: CASGSGLENYGYTF.

A few counts support this clonotype. The rearrangement uses TRBV4-3 and TRBJ2-2; no reliable D call. Trimming stripped 1 base from V and 7 bases from J, with 7 bases between. Germline V gives CDR1 LGHNA, CDR2 YSLEER. This CDR3 has 13 amino acids. As DNA, the CDR3 is TGCGCCAGCAGCCAAGGGCTAAGCGGGGAGCTGTTTTTT. This gives the protein CASSQGLSGELFF.

Many counts were recorded for this clonotype. The V and J genes are TRBV29-1 and TRBJ2-1, with 9 bases fitting TRBD1. The CDR3 is made up of 16 amino acids. V dropped 4 bases and J dropped 4; count of bases not matched to a gene: 11. CDR1 is SQVTM, CDR2 ANQGSEA, per germline. CDR3 nucleotides: TGCAGCGTTGGGGAAGGACAGGGGTTGTTGTACAATGAGCAGTTCTTC. Protein product: CSVGEGQGLLYNEQFF.

This clonotype was counted a few times. J is TRBJ2-7 and V is TRBV2; TRBD1 matches 8 bases. J gave up 7 bases and V 6 bases, and 17 bases lay outside the gene matches. The CDR3 loop spans 16 amino acids. Germline CDR1 is SNHLY and CDR2 is FYNNEI. The CDR3: CASRGRPGQALWEQYF. The CDR3 coding sequence is TGTGCCAGCAGAGGGAGGCCGGGACAGGCCCTCTGGGAGCAGTACTTC.

This clonotype was seen ten or more times. Here the CDR3 reads CASSADSNEKLFF. The CDR3 DNA follows: TGTGCCAGCAGCGCCGATTCCAATGAAAAACTGTTTTTT. The J gene is TRBJ1-4, the V gene TRBV7-9; D is unresolved. This CDR3 spans 13 amino acids. Trimming cost V 5 bases and J 5 bases, with 9 bases left between them. Germline V gives CDR1 SEHNR, CDR2 FQNEAQ (reference sequence).

The gene calls are TRBV5-4 and TRBJ2-3; 9 positions match TRBD2. This CDR3 spans 15 amino acids. Germline V gene sequence: CDR1 SGHNT, CDR2 YYREEE (reference sequence). Trimming removed 0 bases from V and 6 bases from J; junction bases left unmatched: 5. DNA of the CDR3: TGTGCCAGCAGCTTGGTGGGTAGCGGGAGTGATACGCAGTATTTT. It translates to CASSLVGSGSDTQYF.